One and the same sample provided the 9 T cell receptor beta chains below, sequenced in a study of cytomegalovirus exposure and HLA in healthy donors. This PCR relied on a set of 60 Vbeta primers and 13 Jbeta primers. Produced via immunoSEQ multiplex PCR; TCRdb's table is partial and in-frame only. Its table records 200,000 to 250,000 clones. The sequenced material came from PBMCs. These TCRs come from a woman aged 25 to 39 in good health and CMV-seropositive.

J is TRBJ1-1 and V is TRBV29-1; D possibly corresponds to TRBD1 (6 bases). V was clipped by 6 bases and J by 0 bases, with 11 bases between them. Germline CDR1 and CDR2: SQVTM and ANQGSEA. The CDR3 length is 13 residues. This chain's CDR3 is CSVNRDLNTEAFF. The CDR3 region has the DNA TGCAGCGTCAACAGGGATTTGAACACTGAAGCTTTCTTT.

The J gene is TRBJ2-7, the V gene TRBV6-5; tentative D call: TRBD1 (6 bases). Per germline, CDR1 MNHEY and CDR2 SVGAGI. The CDR3 runs 15 residues. V was clipped by 6 bases and J by 2 bases, with 17 bases between them. This CDR3 reads CASSPGTPRTYEQYF. The DNA for the CDR3 is TGTGCCAGCAGCCCCGGGACACCGAGAACCTACGAGCAGTACTTC.

The V and J genes are TRBV5-6 and TRBJ2-5, with 12 nucleotides matching TRBD2. The V gene end was trimmed by 3 bases and the J gene end by 5 bases; junction bases not matched to a gene: 8. This CDR3 is built from 16 residues. Per the germline V gene, CDR1 is SGHDT and CDR2 is YYEEEE. CDR3 in DNA: TGTGCCAGCAGCTACAGACTAGCGGGGGCTATCGAGACCCAGTACTTC. Translating gives CASSYRLAGAIETQYF.

V is TRBV4-1 and J is TRBJ1-2, with D possibly TRBD1 on 6 matching bases. From germline, CDR1 is MGHRA and CDR2 YSYEKL. V gave up 2 bases and J gave up 4 bases, with 14 bases separating them. The CDR3 contains 15 residues. CDR3 in DNA: TGCGCCAGCAGCCAACCCGCGGGGGGGCCCTATGGCTACACCTTC. This codes for CASSQPAGGPYGYTF.

The CDR3 DNA reads as TGTGCCAGCAGCCACAGGGGGGGCAATCAGCCCCAGCATTTT. It encodes CASSHRGGNQPQHF. The chain uses TRBV28 and TRBJ1-5; TRBD1 aligns across 8 bases. The J segment lost 2 bases and the V segment lost 6 bases, leaving 3 bases of the junction unmatched. The CDR3 loop spans 14 amino acids. CDR1 and CDR2 (germline): MDHEN, SYDVKM.

V is TRBV5-5 and J is TRBJ2-5; 12 bases align to TRBD2. V gave up 2 bases and J gave up 10 bases; unmatched junction bases: 12. This CDR3 spans 16 amino acids. Per germline, CDR1 SGHKS and CDR2 YYEKEE (reference sequence). CDR3 sequence: CASSFLLAGGPRSQYF. In DNA, the CDR3 is TGTGCCAGCAGCTTCCTACTAGCGGGGGGTCCTAGGAGCCAGTACTTC.

The rearrangement joins TRBV4-2 to TRBJ2-2; TRBD1 agrees at 10 bases. This CDR3 is built from 18 residues. Losses at the gene ends were 3 bases for V and 4 bases for J; bases not matched to a gene: 11. Germline V gene lookup returns CDR1 LGHNA and CDR2 YNFKEQ. Here the CDR3 DNA reads TGTGCCAGCAGCCACAACCGACAGGGGGCAGAGGGCACCGGGGAGCTGTTTTTT. It yields the protein CASSHNRQGAEGTGELFF.

The rearrangement uses TRBV4-2 and TRBJ2-7, with TRBD2 matching 9 bases. After removal of 0 bases from V and 2 bases from J, the junction contained 5 bases not matched to a gene. This CDR3 comprises 16 residues. Per the germline V gene, CDR1 is LGHNA and CDR2 is YNFKEQ. Here the CDR3 DNA reads TGTGCCAGCAGCCAAGAAGTAGCGGGGGCGACCTACGAGCAGTACTTC. Amino acids: CASSQEVAGATYEQYF.

V and J are TRBV6-1 and TRBJ2-7; a weak D match, TRBD1 (6 bases). The CDR3 consists of 15 residues. The germline gives CDR1 MNHNS, CDR2 SASEGT. The V gene lost 6 bases and the J gene lost 9 bases, with 24 bases spanning the gap. The chain's CDR3 is CASRSTEVGARGQYF. In nucleotides, the CDR3 is TGTGCCAGCAGATCGACCGAGGTGGGGGCCCGCGGGCAGTACTTC.